Listed below are T cell receptor beta chains from one sample, sequenced in a study of molecular identifiers for immune sequencing clone quantification. MiXCR, applied by TCRdb to the PCR reads, yields one record per CDR3 protein. This table holds more than 70,000 distinct CDR3 sequences, about 21% found once. Input material: naive CD8+ T cells from blood, with Jurkat cell RNA spiked in. Receptor source: a human donor in good health. Some libraries in this study had Jurkat cell RNA spiked in. Each CDR3 is given with its conserved first and last residue. The D gene is left open where the match is weak. Only some rows state a clone size, as once, few, many or a class for expanded clones.

d_gene	len	abundance	v_gene	j_gene	CDR3aa
NA	14	NA	TRBV7-2	TRBJ2-4	CASSLDGTMDIQYF
TRBD1	14	NA	TRBV5-6	TRBJ2-5	CASSLETGVETQYF
TRBD2	14	many	TRBV7-2	TRBJ2-7	CASSWTSGAYEQYF
NA	15	few	TRBV11-2	TRBJ2-2	CASSLRDRNTGELFF
TRBD1	13	many	TRBV4-1	TRBJ2-7	CASALDRGNEQYF
NA	14	NA	TRBV14	TRBJ2-7	CASSQGSRIHEQYF
TRBD2	14	few	TRBV12-3/TRBV12-4	TRBJ2-1	CASSSSGGYNEQFF
TRBD2	13	few	TRBV29-1	TRBJ2-2	CSGSPGGSGELFF
NA	15	many	TRBV7-6	TRBJ2-7	CASSPPDTSPGEQYF
NA	13	many	TRBV3-1	TRBJ2-5	CASSLPPQETQYF
NA	12	many	TRBV6-2/TRBV6-3	TRBJ1-4	CASSQADEKLFF
TRBD2	16	NA	TRBV29-1	TRBJ2-1	CSVEWIGPGGDNEQFF
NA	16	NA	TRBV4-2	TRBJ2-4	CASSQVGSGIGNIQYF